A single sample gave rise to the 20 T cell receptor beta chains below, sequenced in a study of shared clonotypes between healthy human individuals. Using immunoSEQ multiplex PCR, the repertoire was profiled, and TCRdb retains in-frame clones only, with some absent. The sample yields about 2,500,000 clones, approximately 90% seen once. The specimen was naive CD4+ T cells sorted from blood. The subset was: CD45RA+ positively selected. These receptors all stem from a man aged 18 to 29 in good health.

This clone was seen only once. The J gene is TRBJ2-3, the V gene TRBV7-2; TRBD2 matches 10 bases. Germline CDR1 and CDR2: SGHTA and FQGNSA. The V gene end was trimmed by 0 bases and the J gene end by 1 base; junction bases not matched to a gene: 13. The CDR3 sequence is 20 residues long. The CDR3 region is CASSLALASGSKARTDTQYF. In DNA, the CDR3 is TGTGCCAGCAGCTTAGCGCTGGCTAGCGGGAGTAAGGCGCGCACAGATACGCAGTATTTT.

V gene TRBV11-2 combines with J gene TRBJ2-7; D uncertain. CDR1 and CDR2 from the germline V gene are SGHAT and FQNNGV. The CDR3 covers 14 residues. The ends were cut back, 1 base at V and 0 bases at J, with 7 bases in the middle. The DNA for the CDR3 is TGTGCCAGCAGCTTAGCCGGTTACTCCTACGAGCAGTACTTC. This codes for CASSLAGYSYEQYF. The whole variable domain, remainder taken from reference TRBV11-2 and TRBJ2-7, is EAGVAQSPRYKIIEKRQSVAFWCNPISGHATLYWYQQILGQGPKLLIQFQNNGVVDDSQLPKDRFSAERLKGVDSTLKIQPAKLEDSAVYLCASSLAGYSYEQYFGPGTRLTVT.

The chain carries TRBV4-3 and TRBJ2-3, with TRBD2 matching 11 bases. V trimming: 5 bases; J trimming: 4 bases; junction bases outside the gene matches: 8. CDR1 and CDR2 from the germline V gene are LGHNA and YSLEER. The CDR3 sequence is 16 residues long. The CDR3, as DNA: TGCGCCAGCAGCGGATTAGCGGGAGGGCCTTCAGATACGCAGTATTTT. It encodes CASSGLAGGPSDTQYF.

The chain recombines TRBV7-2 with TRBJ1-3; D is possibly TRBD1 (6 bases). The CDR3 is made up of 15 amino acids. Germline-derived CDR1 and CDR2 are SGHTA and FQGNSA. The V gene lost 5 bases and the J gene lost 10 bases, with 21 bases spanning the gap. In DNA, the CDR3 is TGTGCCAGCAGCCTCGGACAGACGGTGGGATATACCATATATTTT. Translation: CASSLGQTVGYTIYF.

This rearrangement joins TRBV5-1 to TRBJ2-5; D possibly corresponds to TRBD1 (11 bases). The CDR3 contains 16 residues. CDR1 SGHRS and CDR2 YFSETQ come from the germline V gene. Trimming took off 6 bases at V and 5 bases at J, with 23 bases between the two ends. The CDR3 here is CASTGTGGTSVETQYF. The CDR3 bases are TGCGCCAGCACCGGGACAGGGGGGACTAGCGTTGAGACCCAGTACTTC.

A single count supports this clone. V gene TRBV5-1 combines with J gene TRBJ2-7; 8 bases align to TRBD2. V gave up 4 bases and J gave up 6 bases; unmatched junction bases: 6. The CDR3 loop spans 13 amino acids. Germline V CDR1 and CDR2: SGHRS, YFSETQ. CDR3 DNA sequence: TGCGCCAGCAGCCCGACTAGCGTAGGCGAGCAGTACTTC. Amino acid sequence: CASSPTSVGEQYF.

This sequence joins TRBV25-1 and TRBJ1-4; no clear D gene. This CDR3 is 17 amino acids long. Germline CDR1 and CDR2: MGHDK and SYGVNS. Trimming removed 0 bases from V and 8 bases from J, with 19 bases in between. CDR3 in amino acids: CASSEYGSQDYGEKLFF. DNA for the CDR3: TGTGCCAGCAGTGAATATGGGAGTCAGGACTACGGGGAAAAACTGTTTTTT.

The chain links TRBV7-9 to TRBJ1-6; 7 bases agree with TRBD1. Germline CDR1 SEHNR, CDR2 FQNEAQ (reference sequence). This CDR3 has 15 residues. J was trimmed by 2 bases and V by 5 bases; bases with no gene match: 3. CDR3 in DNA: TGTGCCAGCAGCCCACAGGGGACCTATAATTCACCCCTCCACTTT. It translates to CASSPQGTYNSPLHF.

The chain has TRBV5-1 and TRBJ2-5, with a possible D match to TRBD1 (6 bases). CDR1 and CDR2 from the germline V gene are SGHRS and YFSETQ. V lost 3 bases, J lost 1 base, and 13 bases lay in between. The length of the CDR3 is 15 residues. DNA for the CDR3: TGCGCCAGCAGCTCCGAGGGGGTAGTCCAAGAGACCCAGTACTTC. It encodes CASSSEGVVQETQYF.

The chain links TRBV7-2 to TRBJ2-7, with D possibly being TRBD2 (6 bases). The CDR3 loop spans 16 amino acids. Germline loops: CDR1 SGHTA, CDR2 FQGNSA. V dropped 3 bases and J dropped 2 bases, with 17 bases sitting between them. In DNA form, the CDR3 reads TGTGCCAGCAGCTTCAGGGCTGGCGGGGCACCCTACGAGCAGTACTTC. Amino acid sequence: CASSFRAGGAPYEQYF.

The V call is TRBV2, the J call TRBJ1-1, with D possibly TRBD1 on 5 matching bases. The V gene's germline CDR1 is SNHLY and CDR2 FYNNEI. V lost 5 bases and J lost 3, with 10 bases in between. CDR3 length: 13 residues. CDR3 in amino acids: CASSSQGHTEAFF. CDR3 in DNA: TGTGCCAGCAGTTCGCAGGGACACACTGAAGCTTTCTTT.

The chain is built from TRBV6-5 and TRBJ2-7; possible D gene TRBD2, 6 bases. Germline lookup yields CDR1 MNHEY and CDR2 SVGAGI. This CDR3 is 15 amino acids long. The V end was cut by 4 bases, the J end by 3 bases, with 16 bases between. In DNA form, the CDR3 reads TGTGCCAGCAGTTCAATGGGACTGGCGGACTACGAGCAGTACTTC. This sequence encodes CASSSMGLADYEQYF.

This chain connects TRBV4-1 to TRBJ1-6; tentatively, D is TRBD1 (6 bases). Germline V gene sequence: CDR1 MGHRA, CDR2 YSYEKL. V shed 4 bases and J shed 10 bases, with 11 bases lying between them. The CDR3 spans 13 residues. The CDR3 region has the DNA TGCGCCAGCAGCCGGACAGTCGGGTCACCCCTCCACTTT. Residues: CASSRTVGSPLHF.

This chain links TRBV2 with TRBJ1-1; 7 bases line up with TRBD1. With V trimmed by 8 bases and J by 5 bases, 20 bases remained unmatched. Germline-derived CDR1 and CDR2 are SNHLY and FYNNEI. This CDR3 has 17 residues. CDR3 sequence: CASSWERGRRVGTEAFF. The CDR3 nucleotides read TGTGCCAGCTCTTGGGAAAGGGGGCGAAGAGTGGGAACTGAAGCTTTCTTT. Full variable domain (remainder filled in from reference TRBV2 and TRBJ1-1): EPEVTQTPSHQVTQMGQEVILRCVPISNHLYFYWYRQILGQKVEFLVSFYNNEISEKSEIFDDQFSVERPDGSNFTLKIRSTKLEDSAMYFCASSWERGRRVGTEAFFGQGTRLTVV.

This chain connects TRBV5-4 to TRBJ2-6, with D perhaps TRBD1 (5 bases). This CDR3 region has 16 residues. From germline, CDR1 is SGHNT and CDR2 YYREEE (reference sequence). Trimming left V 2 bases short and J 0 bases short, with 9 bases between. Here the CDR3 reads CASSLTGGSGANVLTF. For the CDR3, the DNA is TGTGCCAGCAGCTTAACAGGCGGCTCTGGGGCCAACGTCCTGACTTTC. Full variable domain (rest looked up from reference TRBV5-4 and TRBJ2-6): ETGVTQSPTHLIKTRGQQVTLRCSSQSGHNTVSWYQQALGQGPQFIFQYYREEENGRGNFPPRFSGLQFPNYSSELNVNALELDDSALYLCASSLTGGSGANVLTFGAGSRLTVL.

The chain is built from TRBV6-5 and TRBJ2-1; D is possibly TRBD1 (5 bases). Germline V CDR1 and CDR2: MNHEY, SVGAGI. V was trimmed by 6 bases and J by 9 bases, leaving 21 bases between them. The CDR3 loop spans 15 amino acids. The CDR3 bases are TGTGCCAGCAGCCTCGACAGATTGGGGAAGGTTGAGCAGTTCTTC. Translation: CASSLDRLGKVEQFF.

CDR3 loop: CASSSPGPEGEQYF. CDR3 nucleotides: TGTGCCAGCAGCTCGCCGGGACCCGAGGGGGAGCAGTACTTC. This chain connects TRBV7-6 to TRBJ2-7; D assignment may be TRBD1 or TRBD2 (5 bases each). This CDR3 is built from 14 residues. V was cut by 4 bases and J by 7 bases, with 17 bases left in between. Germline CDR1 is SGHVS and CDR2 is FNYEAQ.

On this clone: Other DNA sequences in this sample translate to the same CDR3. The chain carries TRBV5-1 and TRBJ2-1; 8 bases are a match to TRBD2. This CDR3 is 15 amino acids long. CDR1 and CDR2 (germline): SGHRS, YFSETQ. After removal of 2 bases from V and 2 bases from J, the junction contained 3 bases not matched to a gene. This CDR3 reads CASSFTSGTYNEQFF. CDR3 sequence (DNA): TGCGCCAGCAGCTTTACTAGCGGAACCTACAATGAGCAGTTCTTC.

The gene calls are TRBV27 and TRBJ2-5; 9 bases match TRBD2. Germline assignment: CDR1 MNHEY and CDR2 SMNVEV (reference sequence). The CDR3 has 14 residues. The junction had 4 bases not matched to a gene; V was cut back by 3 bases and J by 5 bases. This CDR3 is CASSFAGGTETQYF. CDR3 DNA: TGTGCCAGCAGTTTTGCGGGAGGGACGGAGACCCAGTACTTC.

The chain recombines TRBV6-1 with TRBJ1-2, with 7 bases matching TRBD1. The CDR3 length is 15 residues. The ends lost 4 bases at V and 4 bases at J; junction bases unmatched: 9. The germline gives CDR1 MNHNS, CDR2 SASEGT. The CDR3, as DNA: TGTGCCAGCAGTGCGGAGGGGACAGCTCGCTATGGCTACACCTTC. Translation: CASSAEGTARYGYTF.